The source of this T cell receptor (beta chain) is a study of T cell changes during pregnancy in multiple sclerosis. Data came from immunoSEQ multiplex PCR; TCRdb stores just in-frame clones and leaves some out. The table has about 92,000 clones, 85% to 95% seen once. Sequences were derived from peripheral blood, sampled in the first trimester of pregnancy. The TCR comes from a female donor with multiple sclerosis, enrolled in a pregnancy study.

As DNA, the CDR3 is TGTGCCAGCTCACCACAGTACAGGGAGAACACCGGGGAGCTGTTTTTT. Amino acids: CASSPQYRENTGELFF. The gene calls are TRBV18 and TRBJ2-2; the D gene is possibly TRBD1 (6 bases). Germline-derived CDR1 and CDR2 are KGHSH and LQKENI. The V end lost 1 base, the J end lost 1 base, and 10 bases lay between the germline ends. The CDR3 loop spans 16 amino acids.